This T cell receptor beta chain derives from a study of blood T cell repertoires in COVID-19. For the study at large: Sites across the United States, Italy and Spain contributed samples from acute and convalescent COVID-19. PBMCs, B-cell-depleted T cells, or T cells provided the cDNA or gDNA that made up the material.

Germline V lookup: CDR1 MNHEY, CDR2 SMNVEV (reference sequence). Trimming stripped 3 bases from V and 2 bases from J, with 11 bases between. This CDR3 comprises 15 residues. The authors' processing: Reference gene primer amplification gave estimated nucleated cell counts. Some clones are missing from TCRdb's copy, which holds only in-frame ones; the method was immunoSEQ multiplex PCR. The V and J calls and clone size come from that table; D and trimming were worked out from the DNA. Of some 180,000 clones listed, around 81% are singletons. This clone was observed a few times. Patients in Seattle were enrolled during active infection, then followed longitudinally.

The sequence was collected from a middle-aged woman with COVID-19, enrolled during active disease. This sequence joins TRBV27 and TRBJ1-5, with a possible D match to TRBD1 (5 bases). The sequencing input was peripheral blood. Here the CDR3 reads CASSLWWGGNQPQHF. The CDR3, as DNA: TGTGCCAGCAGTTTGTGGTGGGGGGGCAATCAGCCCCAGCATTTT.